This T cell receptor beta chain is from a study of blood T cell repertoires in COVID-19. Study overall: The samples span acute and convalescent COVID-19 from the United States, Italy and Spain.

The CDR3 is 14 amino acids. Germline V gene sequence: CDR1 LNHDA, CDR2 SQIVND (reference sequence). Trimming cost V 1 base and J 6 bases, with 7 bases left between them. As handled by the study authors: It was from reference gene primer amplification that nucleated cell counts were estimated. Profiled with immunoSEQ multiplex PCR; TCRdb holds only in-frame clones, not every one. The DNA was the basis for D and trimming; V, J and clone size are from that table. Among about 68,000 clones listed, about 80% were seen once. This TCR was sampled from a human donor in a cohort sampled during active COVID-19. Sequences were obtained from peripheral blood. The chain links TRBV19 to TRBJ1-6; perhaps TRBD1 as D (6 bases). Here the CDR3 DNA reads TGTGCCAGTAGTATAGCCAGGGGTAATTCACCCCTCCACTTT. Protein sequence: CASSIARGNSPLHF.